The 5 T cell receptor beta chains listed next were all sequenced from one sample in a study of blood T cell repertoires in COVID-19. Sequenced by immunoSEQ multiplex PCR; TCRdb stores in-frame clones only, minus some. The repertoire has under 150,000 clones, 80% to 90% of them found once; the top ten carry roughly 18%. Input material: peripheral blood. These receptor sequences come from a man aged 45-60 years with active or convalescent COVID-19.

The V call is TRBV5-1, the J call TRBJ1-4; no definite D call. V lost 5 bases, J lost 6 bases, and 11 bases lay in between. The germline gives CDR1 SGHRS, CDR2 YFSETQ. The CDR3 sequence is 13 residues long. CDR3 loop: CASRRESDEKLFF. Written as DNA, the CDR3 is TGCGCCAGCAGGAGGGAGTCCGATGAAAAACTGTTTTTT. Full variable domain (remainder filled in from reference TRBV5-1 and TRBJ1-4): KAGVTQTPRYLIKTRGQQVTLSCSPISGHRSVSWYQQTPGQGLQFLFEYFSETQRNKGNFPGRFSGRQFSNSRSEMNVSTLELGDSALYLCASRRESDEKLFFGSGTQLSVL.

The V and J genes are TRBV3-1 (or the pseudogene TRBV3-2) and TRBJ1-1; D gene ambiguous. The CDR3 consists of 14 residues. Germline-derived CDR1 and CDR2 are LGHDT and YNNKEL (reference sequence). Trimming stripped 0 bases from V and 5 bases from J, with 10 bases between. DNA of the CDR3: TGTGCCAGCAGCCAAGATGGCAGTGGTACTGAAGCTTTCTTT. Its translation is CASSQDGSGTEAFF.

There are a few counts of this clone. The chain joins TRBV6-2 or TRBV6-3 to TRBJ2-2; the match to TRBD1 covers 10 bases. Germline loops: CDR1 MNHEY, CDR2 SVGEGT. The CDR3 extends over 15 amino acids. Losses at the gene ends were 6 bases for V and 6 bases for J; bases not matched to a gene: 7. The DNA for the CDR3 is TGTGCCAGCAGCACCCAAGGACAGGGGGCCGGGGAGCTGTTTTTT. It is translated as CASSTQGQGAGELFF.

The chain joins TRBV5-8 to TRBJ1-4; the match to TRBD1 covers 11 bases. The germline gives CDR1 SGHTS, CDR2 YDEGEE. Trimming cost V 7 bases and J 7 bases; bases outside gene matches: 3. There are 13 residues in the CDR3. This CDR3 reads CASRDRGSEKLFF. The CDR3 coding sequence is TGTGCCAGCCGGGACAGGGGGTCTGAAAAACTGTTTTTT.

This chain uses TRBV27 with TRBJ2-3; D remains ambiguous. This CDR3 is 15 amino acids long. CDR1 is MNHEY and CDR2 is SMNVEV in the germline V gene (reference sequence). Trimming took 3 bases from V and 0 from J, leaving 10 bases between them. The CDR3: CASSLVLSSTDTQYF. In DNA, the CDR3 is TGTGCCAGCAGTTTGGTACTTTCTAGCACAGATACGCAGTATTTT.